Listed below are T cell receptor beta chains from one sample, sequenced in a study of beta chain features in type 1 diabetes. Here immunoSEQ multiplex PCR was the method, and the copy in TCRdb shows in-frame clones only, minus some. The sample shows fewer than 250,000 clones, about 10% of them seen only once. The source material was naive CD4+ T cells from blood. The receptors shown here come from a woman between 18 and 30 years old in good health. CDR3s include the opening cysteine and the closing phenylalanine or tryptophan. The D gene is left open where the match is weak. Expanded clones are given a class, and other clones once, few, many or no size at all.

d_gene	v_gene	j_gene	abundance	CDR3nt	CDR3aa
-	TRBV6-6	TRBJ2-1	-	TGTGCCAGCAACGACCGAGGTGCCTACAATGAGCAGTTCTTC	CASNDRGAYNEQFF
-	TRBV7-6	TRBJ2-3	-	TGTGCCAGCAGCTCCCGGGAGACGGATACGCAGTATTTT	CASSSRETDTQYF
TRBD2	TRBV30	TRBJ2-2	-	TGTGCCTGGAGTGTAGGCGGGGGAAACACCGGGGAGCTGTTTTTT	CAWSVGGGNTGELFF
TRBD2	TRBV11-2	TRBJ2-3	-	TGTGCCAGCAGCCTCCGCCGGCTAGCGGGGACAGATACGCAGTATTTT	CASSLRRLAGTDTQYF
TRBD1	TRBV6-1	TRBJ1-1	few	TGTGCCAGCGGACGGACAGGGGCTTCCAACACTGAAGCTTTCTTT	CASGRTGASNTEAFF
-	TRBV5-4	TRBJ1-5	-	TGTGCCAGCAGCCGGGGTAGCCCAGGAGATAGCAATCAGCCCCAGCATTTT	CASSRGSPGDSNQPQHF
TRBD1	TRBV5-1	TRBJ2-5	-	TGCGCCAGCAGCACAACGACAGGGGGGTTCCAAGAGACCCAGTACTTC	CASSTTTGGFQETQYF
-	TRBV20-1	TRBJ2-7	few	TGCAGTGCTAGCCCCGGCTACGAGCAGTACTTC	CSASPGYEQYF
TRBD1	TRBV30	TRBJ1-5	few	TGTGCCTGGAGGGGACAGGGTGGGAATCAGCCCCAGCATTTT	CAWRGQGGNQPQHF
TRBD2	TRBV7-2	TRBJ2-7	few	TGTGCCAGCAGCAAACGTAGACTAGCGGGAGTGTTCGACGAGCAGTACTTC	CASSKRRLAGVFDEQYF
-	TRBV4-1	TRBJ2-3	many	TGCGCCAGCAGCCATGGGGAAGGGGCAGATACGCAGTATTTT	CASSHGEGADTQYF
-	TRBV18	TRBJ2-6	-	TGTGCCAGCTCACCCTTCTCTGGGGCCAACGTCCTGACTTTC	CASSPFSGANVLTF
TRBD2	TRBV2	TRBJ2-2	few	TGTGCCAGCAGTGAAGCGCGGGGGTCCGGGGAGCTGTTTTTT	CASSEARGSGELFF
-	TRBV5-8	TRBJ1-1	few	TGTGCCCCCGGTCGGGGGGCAACCACTGAAGCTTTCTTT	CAPGRGATTEAFF
-	TRBV9	TRBJ1-1	-	TGTGCCAGCAGCTCCAGGGTGGGGAACACTGAAGCTTTCTTT	CASSSRVGNTEAFF
-	TRBV2	TRBJ1-1	-	TGTGCCAGCAGTTCTGACAGCAACACTGAAGCTTTCTTT	CASSSDSNTEAFF
-	TRBV29-1	TRBJ1-5	-	TGCAGCGTTGTTATGGCAGGAGGTAATCAGCCCCAGCATTTT	CSVVMAGGNQPQHF
-	TRBV4-1	TRBJ1-1	-	TGCGCCAGCAGCCAAATCATGCGGACTCAGGAAGCTTTCTTT	CASSQIMRTQEAFF
-	TRBV18	TRBJ2-3	few	TGTGCCAGCTCACCACCGGGCGGCACAGATACGCAGTATTTT	CASSPPGGTDTQYF
-	TRBV14	TRBJ1-1	-	TGTGCCAGCAGCCAAGATAGAAACACTGAAGCTTTCTTT	CASSQDRNTEAFF
-	TRBV14	TRBJ1-6	few	TGTGCCAGCAGCCAAGGTCCGAATTCACCCCTCCACTTT	CASSQGPNSPLHF
-	TRBV2	TRBJ1-5	-	TGTGCCAGCAGTCCCCAGGGGACGATCAATCAGCCCCAGCATTTT	CASSPQGTINQPQHF
TRBD2	TRBV5-1	TRBJ2-7	-	TGCGCCAGCAGCTTAGCGGGAGGAAGTTACGAGCAGTACTTC	CASSLAGGSYEQYF
-	TRBV30	TRBJ2-3	few	TGTGCCTGGAGTAGGGGGGGCCGATCAGATACGCAGTATTTT	CAWSRGGRSDTQYF
TRBD1	TRBV15	TRBJ1-3	-	TGTGCCACCAGCAGAGGTTTGAGACAGGGTGAGGCTGGAAACACCATATATTTT	CATSRGLRQGEAGNTIYF
-	TRBV7-9	TRBJ2-7	few	TGTGCCAGCAGCTTGGACTTGAGCTCCTACGAGCAGTACTTC	CASSLDLSSYEQYF
TRBD1	TRBV11-2	TRBJ2-7	-	TGTGCCAGCAGCAATACCCACCGGGACAGGGTCTGGTACGAGCAGTACTTC	CASSNTHRDRVWYEQYF
TRBD1	TRBV30	TRBJ1-4	-	TGTGCCTGGAGTTTAGGACAGGGAGTTAATGAAAAACTGTTTTTT	CAWSLGQGVNEKLFF
TRBD1	TRBV5-4	TRBJ2-7	-	TGTGCCAGCAGCTCTCTCCGGACAGGGACTGACGAGCAGTACTTC	CASSSLRTGTDEQYF
-	TRBV6-6	TRBJ1-1	few	TGTGCCAGCAGTTACCTGACAGTAAACACTGAAGCTTTCTTT	CASSYLTVNTEAFF
-	TRBV2	TRBJ1-2	-	TGTGCCAGCAGTGAAGATGGCCGATTTGGCTATGGCTACACCTTC	CASSEDGRFGYGYTF
TRBD2	TRBV27	TRBJ2-7	few	TGTGCCAGCAGGCCCGCGGGAGATAGGTACGAGCAGTACTTC	CASRPAGDRYEQYF
TRBD1	TRBV9	TRBJ2-1	few	TGTGCCAGCAGCCTAGACAGGGGGAATGAGCAGTTCTTC	CASSLDRGNEQFF